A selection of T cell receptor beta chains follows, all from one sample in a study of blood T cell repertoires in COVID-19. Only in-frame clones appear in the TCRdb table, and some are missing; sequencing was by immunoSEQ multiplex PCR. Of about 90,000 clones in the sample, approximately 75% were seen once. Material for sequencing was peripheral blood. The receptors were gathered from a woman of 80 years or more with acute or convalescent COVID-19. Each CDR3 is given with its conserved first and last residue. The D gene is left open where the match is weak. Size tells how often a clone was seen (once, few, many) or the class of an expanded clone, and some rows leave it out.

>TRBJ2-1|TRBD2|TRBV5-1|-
TGCGCCAGCAGCTCGACTAGCGGGGGCTTCAATGAGCAGTTCTTC
CASSSTSGGFNEQFF
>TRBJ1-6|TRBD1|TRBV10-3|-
TGTGCCACCTGGACAGGGAATAATTCACCCCTCCACTTT
CATWTGNNSPLHF
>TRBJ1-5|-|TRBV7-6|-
TGTGCCAGCAGTCTCTCAGGAGGGAGCAATCAGCCCCAGCATTTT
CASSLSGGSNQPQHF
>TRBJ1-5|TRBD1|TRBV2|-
TGTGCCAGCAGGGGGGACAGTAGCAATCAGCCCCAGCATTTT
CASRGDSSNQPQHF
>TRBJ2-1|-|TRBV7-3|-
TGTGCCAGCAGCTTAAAGGACCTAGCGAATGAGCAGTTCTTC
CASSLKDLANEQFF
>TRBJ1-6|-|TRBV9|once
TGTGCCAGCAGCGTAGGGCAGGGGTATTCACCCCTCCACTTT
CASSVGQGYSPLHF
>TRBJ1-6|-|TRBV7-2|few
TGTGCCAGCAGCTTATTGGGCTTCTCCTATAATTCACCCCTCCACTTT
CASSLLGFSYNSPLHF
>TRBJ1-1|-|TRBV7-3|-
TGTGCCAGCAGCCCCGAGCCCTACACTGAAGCTTTCTTT
CASSPEPYTEAFF
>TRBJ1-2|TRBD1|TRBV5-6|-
TGTGCCAGCAGCCTAGACAGGGCTAACTATGGCTACACCTTC
CASSLDRANYGYTF
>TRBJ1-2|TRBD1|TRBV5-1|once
TGCGCCAGCAGCTTTGGGGACAGAGACTATGGCTACACCTTC
CASSFGDRDYGYTF
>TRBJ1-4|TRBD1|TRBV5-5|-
TGTGCCAGCAGCGTTGGGACAGGGGAAGAAAAACTGTTTTTT
CASSVGTGEEKLFF
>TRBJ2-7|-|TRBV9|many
TGTGCCAGCAGTTCCTATCAGGAACAAGGCTCCTACGAGCAGTACTTC
CASSSYQEQGSYEQYF
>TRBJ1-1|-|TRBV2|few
TGTGCCACCTCAACCATAAGAGGAAACACTGAAGCTTTCTTT
CATSTIRGNTEAFF
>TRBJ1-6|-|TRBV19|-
TGTGCCAGTAGTATAAGACGGGACTCTTCACCCCTCCACTTT
CASSIRRDSSPLHF
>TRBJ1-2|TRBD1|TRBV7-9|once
TGTGCCAGCAGCTTAGCGACGGGGACAGCTTACTATGGCTACACCTTC
CASSLATGTAYYGYTF
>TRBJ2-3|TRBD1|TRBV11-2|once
TGTGCCAGCAGATCAAACCTCGGGACAGGGAAAACAGATACGCAGTATTTT
CASRSNLGTGKTDTQYF
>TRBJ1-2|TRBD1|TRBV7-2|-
TGTGCCAGCAGCTTAGGTGTTGGGACAGGGGGTGGCTACACCTTC
CASSLGVGTGGGYTF
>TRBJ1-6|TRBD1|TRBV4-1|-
TGCGCCAGCAGCCAAGATGGACAGGGTCTCTTTCTAAATTCACCCCTCCACTTT
CASSQDGQGLFLNSPLHF
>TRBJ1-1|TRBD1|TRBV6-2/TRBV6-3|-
TGTGCCAGCAGTTACGGGACAGGGCATGAAGCTTTCTTT
CASSYGTGHEAFF
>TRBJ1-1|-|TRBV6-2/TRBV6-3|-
TGTGCCAGCAGCCTTCAGAACACTGAAGCTTTCTTT
CASSLQNTEAFF
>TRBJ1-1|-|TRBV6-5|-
TGTGCCAGCAGTTACGTAGCGGTGTTCACTGAAGCTTTCTTT
CASSYVAVFTEAFF
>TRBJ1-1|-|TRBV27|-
TGTGCCAGCAGTCCCTTCCTTGGGGCTGCTGAAGCTTTCTTT
CASSPFLGAAEAFF
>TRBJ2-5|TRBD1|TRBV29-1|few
TGCAGCGTTGAAAGGGGACAGGGGGAAGAGACCCAGTACTTC
CSVERGQGEETQYF
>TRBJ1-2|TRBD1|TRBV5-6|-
TGTGCCAGCATGGCGAGGGGGCAGGACTATGGCTACACCTTC
CASMARGQDYGYTF